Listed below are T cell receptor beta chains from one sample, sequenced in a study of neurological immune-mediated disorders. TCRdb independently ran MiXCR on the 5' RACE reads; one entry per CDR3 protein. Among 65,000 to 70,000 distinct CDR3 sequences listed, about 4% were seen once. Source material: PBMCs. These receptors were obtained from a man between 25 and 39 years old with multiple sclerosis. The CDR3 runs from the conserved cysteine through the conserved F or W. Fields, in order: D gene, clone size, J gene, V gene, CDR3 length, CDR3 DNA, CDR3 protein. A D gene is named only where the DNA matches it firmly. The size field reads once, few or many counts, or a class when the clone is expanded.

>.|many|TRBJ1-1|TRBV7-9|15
TGTGCCAGCGCGGGATCGGTCAGGGGTTTGACTGAAGCTTTCTTT
CASAGSVRGLTEAFF
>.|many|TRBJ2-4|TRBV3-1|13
TGTGCCAGCAGCCAGGCCCTACAAGGCATTCAGTACTTC
CASSQALQGIQYF
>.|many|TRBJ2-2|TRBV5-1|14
TGCGCCAGCAGCCCTGACAGAGGCACCGGGGAGCTGTTTTTT
CASSPDRGTGELFF
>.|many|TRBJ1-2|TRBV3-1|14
TGTGCCAGCAGCCAAGATCAGACCCGCTATGGCTACACCTTC
CASSQDQTRYGYTF
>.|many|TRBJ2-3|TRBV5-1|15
TGCGCCAGCAGCTTGGGCAGGGTCCGCACAGATACGCAGTATTTT
CASSLGRVRTDTQYF
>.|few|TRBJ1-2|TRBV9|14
TGTGCCAGCAGCGTTTCTTTTCCTAGCCATGGCTACACCTTC
CASSVSFPSHGYTF
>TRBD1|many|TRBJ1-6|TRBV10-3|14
TGTGCCATCAGTCTCGGACAGGGGTCTTCACCCCTCCACTTT
CAISLGQGSSPLHF
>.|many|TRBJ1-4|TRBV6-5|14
TGTGCCAGCAGTTATTACAGCGATAATGAAAAACTGTTTTTT
CASSYYSDNEKLFF
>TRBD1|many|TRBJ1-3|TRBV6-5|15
TGTGCCAGCAGGGATGACAGGGTCTCTGGAAACACCATATATTTT
CASRDDRVSGNTIYF
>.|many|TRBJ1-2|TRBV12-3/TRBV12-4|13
TGTGCCAGCAGTTTCCAGGGCCTCTATGGCTACACCTTC
CASSFQGLYGYTF
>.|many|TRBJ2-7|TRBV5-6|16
TGTGCCAGCAGCCCGACCGGGACGGCCCAGCCCTACGAGCAGTACTTC
CASSPTGTAQPYEQYF
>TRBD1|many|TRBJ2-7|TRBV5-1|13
TGCGCCAGCAGCCAGGGACAGACCTACGAGCAGTACTTC
CASSQGQTYEQYF
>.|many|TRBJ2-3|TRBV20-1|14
TGCAGTGCTAGAGTTTGGACAGTCTCAGATACGCAGTATTTT
CSARVWTVSDTQYF
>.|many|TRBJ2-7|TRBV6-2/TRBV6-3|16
TGTGCCAGCAGTTACCCTCCGACAAGAAGTAAATACGAGCAGTACTTC
CASSYPPTRSKYEQYF
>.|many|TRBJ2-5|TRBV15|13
TGTGCCACCAGCAGGAACGGTGGAGAGACCCAGTACTTC
CATSRNGGETQYF
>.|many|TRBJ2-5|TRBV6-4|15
TGTGCCAGCAGTGAAGGTGGGGCTAAGAGGGAGACCCAGTACTTC
CASSEGGAKRETQYF
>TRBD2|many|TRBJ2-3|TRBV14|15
TGTGCCAGCAGCTCAATAGCGGGGAGCTCCCGTACGCAGTATTTT
CASSSIAGSSRTQYF
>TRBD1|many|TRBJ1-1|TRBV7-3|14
TGTGCCAGCAGCCCAACAGGGGTGGACACTGAAGCTTTCTTT
CASSPTGVDTEAFF